This T cell receptor (beta chain) appears in the sequencing data of a study of cytomegalovirus exposure and HLA in healthy donors. Study-wide background: From 150 million to 200 million T cells, an earlier analysis saw around 120 million unique TCR beta sequences.

CDR3 length: 11 amino acids. Germline V gene lookup returns CDR1 DFQATT and CDR2 SNEGSKA (reference sequence). Findings and limits, study-wide: It was 150 or so TCR beta chains that were listed as cytomegalovirus-associated. The authors excluded some V segments, including TRBV6-2 and TRBV6-3, as indistinguishable.

Notes on this clone: Its matching antigen is unknown. One end of the junction is discordant with germline, which a read error may explain.

The PCR employed 60 Vbeta primers together with 13 Jbeta primers. Assay: immunoSEQ multiplex PCR; the TCRdb copy retains only in-frame clones and omits some. This sample has more than 65,000 clones, with under 85% found just once. The chain couples TRBV20-1 to TRBJ1-1, with D hard to call. The origin of this receptor is a woman between 55 and 75 years old in good health and CMV-seropositive. The sequencing sample was made of PBMCs. The CDR3 DNA follows: TGCTGTGCTAGGTCTACCACTGAAGCTTTCTTT. Its protein is CCARSTTEAFF.